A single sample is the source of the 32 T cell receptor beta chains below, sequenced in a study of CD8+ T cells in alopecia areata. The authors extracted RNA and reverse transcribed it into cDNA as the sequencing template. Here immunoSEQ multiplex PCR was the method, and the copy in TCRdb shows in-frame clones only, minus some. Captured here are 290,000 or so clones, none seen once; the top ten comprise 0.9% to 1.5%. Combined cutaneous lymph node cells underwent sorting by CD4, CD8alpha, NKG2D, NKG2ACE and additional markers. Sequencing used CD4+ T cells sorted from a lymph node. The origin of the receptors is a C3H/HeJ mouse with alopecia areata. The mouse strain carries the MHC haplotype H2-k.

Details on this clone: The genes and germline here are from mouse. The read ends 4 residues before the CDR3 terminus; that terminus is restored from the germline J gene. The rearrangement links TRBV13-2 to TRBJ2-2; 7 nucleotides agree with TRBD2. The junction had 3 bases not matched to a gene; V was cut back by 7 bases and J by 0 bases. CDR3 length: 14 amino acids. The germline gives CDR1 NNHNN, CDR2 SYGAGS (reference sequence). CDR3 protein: CASRWGTNTGQLYF. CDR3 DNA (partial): TGTGCCAGCCGCTGGGGGACAAACACCGGG.

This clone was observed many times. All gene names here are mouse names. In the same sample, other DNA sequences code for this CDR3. CDR3 amino acids: CASSLTGGNQDTQYF. CDR3 bases read: TGTGCCAGCTCTCTCACTGGGGGTAACCAAGAC. The chain has TRBV12-1 and TRBJ2-5; 8 bases fit TRBD2. Sequencing ends 4 residues short of the CDR3 end; the germline J gene provides the rest. Germline-derived CDR1 and CDR2 are SGHSN and HYEKVE. The junction had 1 base not matched to a gene; V was cut back by 0 bases and J by 0 bases. CDR3 size: 15 residues.

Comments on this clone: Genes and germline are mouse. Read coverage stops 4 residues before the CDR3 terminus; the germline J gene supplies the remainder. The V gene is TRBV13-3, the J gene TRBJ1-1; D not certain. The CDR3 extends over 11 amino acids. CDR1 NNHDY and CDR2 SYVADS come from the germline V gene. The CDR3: CASRQHKEVFF. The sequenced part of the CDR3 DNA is TGTGCCAGCAGACAGCATAAA.

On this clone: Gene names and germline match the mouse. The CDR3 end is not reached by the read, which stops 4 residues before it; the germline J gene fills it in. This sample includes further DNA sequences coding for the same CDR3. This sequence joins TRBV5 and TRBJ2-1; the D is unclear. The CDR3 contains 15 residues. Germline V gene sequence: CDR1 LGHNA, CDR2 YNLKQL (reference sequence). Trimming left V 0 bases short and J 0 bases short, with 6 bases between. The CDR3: CASSQEGSNYAEQFF. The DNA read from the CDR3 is TGTGCCAGCAGCCAAGAGGGGAGTAACTATGCT.

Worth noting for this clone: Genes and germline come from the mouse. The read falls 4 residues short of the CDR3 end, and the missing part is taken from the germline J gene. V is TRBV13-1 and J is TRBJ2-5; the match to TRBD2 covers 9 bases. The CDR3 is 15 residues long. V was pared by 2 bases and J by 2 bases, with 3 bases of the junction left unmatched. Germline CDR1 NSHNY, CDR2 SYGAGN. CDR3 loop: CASSESGGGQDTQYF. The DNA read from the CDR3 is TGTGCCAGCAGTGAATCTGGGGGGGGCCAAGAC.

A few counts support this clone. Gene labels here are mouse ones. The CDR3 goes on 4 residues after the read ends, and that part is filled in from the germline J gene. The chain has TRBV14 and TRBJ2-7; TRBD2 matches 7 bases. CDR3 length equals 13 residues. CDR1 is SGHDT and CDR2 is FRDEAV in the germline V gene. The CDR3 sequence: CASSLGWGYEQYF. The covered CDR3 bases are TGTGCCAGCAGTTTGGGCTGGGGGTAT. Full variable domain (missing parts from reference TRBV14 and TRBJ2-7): EAGVTQSPRYAVLQEGQAVSFWCDPISGHDTLYWYQQPRDQGPQLLVYFRDEAVIDNSQLPSDRFSAVRPKGTNSTLKIQSAKQGDTATYLCASSLGWGYEQYFGPGTRLTVL.

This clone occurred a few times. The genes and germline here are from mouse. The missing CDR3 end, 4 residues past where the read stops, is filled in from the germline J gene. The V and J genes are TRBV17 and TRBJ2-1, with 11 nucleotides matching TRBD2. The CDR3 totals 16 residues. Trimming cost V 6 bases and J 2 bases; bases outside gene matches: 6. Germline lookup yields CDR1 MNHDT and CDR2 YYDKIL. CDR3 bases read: TGTGCTAGCAGCCCCGGGACTGGGGGCTACTATGCT. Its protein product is CASSPGTGGYYA. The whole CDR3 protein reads CASSPGTGGYYAEQFF.

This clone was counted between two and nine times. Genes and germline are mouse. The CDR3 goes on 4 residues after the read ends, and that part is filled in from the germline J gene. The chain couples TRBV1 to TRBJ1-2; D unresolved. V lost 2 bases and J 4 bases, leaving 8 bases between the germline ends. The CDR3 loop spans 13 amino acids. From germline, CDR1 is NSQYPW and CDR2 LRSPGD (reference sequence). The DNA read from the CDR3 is TGCACCTGCAGTGCACAGGAAGGCTCC. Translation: CTCSAQEGS. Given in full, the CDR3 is CTCSAQEGSDYTF.

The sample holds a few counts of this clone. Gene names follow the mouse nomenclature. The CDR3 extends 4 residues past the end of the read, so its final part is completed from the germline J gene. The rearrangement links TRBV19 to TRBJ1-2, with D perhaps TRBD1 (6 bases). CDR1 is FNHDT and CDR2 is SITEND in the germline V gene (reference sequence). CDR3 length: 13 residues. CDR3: CASSTQGGSDYTF. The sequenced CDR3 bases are TGTGCCAGCAGTACACAGGGTGGGTCC.

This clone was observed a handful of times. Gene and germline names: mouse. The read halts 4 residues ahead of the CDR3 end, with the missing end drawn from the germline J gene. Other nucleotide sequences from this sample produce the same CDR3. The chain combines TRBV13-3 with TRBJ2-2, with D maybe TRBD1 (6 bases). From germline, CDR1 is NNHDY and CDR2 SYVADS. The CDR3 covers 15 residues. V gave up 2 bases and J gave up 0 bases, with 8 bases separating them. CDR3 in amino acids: CASSDGTSNTGQLYF. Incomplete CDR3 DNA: TGTGCCAGCAGTGACGGGACATCAAACACCGGG.

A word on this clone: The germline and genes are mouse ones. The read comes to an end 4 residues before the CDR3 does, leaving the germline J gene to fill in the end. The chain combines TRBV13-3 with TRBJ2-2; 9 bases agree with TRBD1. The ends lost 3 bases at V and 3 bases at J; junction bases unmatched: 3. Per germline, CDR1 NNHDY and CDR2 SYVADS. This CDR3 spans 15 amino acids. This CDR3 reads CASSGDREDTGQLYF. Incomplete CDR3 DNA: TGTGCCAGCAGTGGGGACAGGGAAGACACCGGG.

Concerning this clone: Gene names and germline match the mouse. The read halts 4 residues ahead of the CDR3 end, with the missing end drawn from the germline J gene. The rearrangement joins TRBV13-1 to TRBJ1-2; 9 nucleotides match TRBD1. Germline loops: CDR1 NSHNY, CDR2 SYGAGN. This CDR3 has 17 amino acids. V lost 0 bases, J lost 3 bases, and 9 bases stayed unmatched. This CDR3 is CASSDASPGQGDSDYTF. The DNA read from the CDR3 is TGTGCCAGCAGTGATGCGTCCCCGGGACAGGGAGACTCC.

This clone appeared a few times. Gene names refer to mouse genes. The chain's CDR3 is CASSPGGDTQYF. CDR3 DNA, as far as it was read: TGTGCTAGCAGTCCAGGGGGTGAC. The chain is built from TRBV17 and TRBJ2-5; 7 bases agree with TRBD1. Read coverage stops 4 residues before the CDR3 terminus; the germline J gene supplies the remainder. CDR1 and CDR2 from the germline V gene are MNHDT and YYDKIL. CDR3 length: 12 amino acids.

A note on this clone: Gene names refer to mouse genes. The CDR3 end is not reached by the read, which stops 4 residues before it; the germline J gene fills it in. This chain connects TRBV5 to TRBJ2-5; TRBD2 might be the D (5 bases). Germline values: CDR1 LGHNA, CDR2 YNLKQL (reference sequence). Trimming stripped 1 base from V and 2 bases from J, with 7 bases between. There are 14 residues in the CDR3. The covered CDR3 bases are TGTGCCAGCAGCCAAGGACTGTTCCAAGAC. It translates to CASSQGLFQD. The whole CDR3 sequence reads CASSQGLFQDTQYF.

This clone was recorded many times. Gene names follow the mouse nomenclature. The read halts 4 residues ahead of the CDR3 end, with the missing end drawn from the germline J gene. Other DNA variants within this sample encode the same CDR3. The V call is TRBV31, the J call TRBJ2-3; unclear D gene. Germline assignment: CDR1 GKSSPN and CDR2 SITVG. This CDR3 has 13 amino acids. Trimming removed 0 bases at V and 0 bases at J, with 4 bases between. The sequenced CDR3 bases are TGTGCCTGGAGTCTGGGGAGTGCAGAA. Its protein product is CAWSLGSAE. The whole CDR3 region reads CAWSLGSAETLYF.

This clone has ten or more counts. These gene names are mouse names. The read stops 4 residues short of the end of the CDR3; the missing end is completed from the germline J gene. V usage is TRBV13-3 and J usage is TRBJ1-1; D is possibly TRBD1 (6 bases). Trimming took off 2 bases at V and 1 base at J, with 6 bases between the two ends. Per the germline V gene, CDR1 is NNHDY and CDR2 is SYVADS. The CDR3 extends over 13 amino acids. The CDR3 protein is CASSEQGNTEVFF. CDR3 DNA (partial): TGTGCCAGCAGTGAACAGGGGAACACA.

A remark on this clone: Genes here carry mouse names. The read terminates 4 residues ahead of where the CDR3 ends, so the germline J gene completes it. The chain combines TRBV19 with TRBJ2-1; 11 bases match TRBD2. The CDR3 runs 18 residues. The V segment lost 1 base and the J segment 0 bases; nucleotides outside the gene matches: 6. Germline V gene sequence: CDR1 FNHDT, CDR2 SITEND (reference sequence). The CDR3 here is CASSITPGTGGNYAEQFF. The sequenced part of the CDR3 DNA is TGTGCCAGCAGTATAACCCCCGGGACTGGGGGTAACTATGCT. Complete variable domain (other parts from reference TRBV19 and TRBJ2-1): GGIITQTPKFLIGQEGQKLTLKCQQNFNHDTMYWYRQDSGKGLRLIYYSITENDLQKGDLSEGYDASREKKSSFSLTVTSAQKNEMAVFLCASSITPGTGGNYAEQFFGPGTRLTVL.

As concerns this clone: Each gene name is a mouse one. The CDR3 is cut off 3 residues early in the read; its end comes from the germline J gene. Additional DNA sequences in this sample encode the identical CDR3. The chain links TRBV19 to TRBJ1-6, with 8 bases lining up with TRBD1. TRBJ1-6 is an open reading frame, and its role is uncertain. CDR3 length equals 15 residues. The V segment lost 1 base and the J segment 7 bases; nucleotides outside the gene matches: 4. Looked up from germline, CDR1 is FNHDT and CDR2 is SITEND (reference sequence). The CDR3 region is CASSIQGAGNSPLYF. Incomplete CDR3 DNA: TGTGCCAGCAGTATACAGGGGGCCGGGAATTCGCCC.

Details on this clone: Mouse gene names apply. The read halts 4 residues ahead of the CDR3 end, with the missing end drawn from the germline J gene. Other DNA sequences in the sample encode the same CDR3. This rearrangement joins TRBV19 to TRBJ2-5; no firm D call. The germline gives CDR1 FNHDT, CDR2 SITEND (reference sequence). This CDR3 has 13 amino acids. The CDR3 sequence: CASSIEGGDTQYF. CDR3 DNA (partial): TGTGCCAGCAGTATAGAAGGAGGGGAC.

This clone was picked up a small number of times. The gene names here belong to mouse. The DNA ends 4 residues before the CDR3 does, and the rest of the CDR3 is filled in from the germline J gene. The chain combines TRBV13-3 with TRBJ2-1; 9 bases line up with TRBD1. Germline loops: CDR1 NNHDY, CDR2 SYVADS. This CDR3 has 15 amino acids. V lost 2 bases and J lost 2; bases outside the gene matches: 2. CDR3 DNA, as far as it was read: TGTGCCAGCAGTGACGACAGGGGGTACTATGCT. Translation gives CASSDDRGYYA. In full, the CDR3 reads CASSDDRGYYAEQFF.

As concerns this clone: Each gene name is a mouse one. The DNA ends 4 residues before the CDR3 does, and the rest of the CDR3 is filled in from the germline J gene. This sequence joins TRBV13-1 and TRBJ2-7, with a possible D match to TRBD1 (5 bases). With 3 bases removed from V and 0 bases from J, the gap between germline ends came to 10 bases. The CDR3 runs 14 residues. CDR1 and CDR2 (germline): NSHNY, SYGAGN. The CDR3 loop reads CASSGSGSSYEQYF. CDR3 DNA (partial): TGTGCCAGCAGTGGCTCAGGGAGCTCCTAT.

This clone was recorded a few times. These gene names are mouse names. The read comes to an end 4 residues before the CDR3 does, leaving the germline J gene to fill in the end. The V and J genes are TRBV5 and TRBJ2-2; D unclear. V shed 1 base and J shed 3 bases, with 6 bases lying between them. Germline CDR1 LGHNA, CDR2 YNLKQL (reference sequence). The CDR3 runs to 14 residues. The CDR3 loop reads CASSQVRDTGQLYF. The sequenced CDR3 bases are TGTGCCAGCAGCCAAGTTAGGGACACCGGG.

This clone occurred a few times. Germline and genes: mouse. CDR3 amino acids: CTCSGQGALSAETLYF. The covered CDR3 bases are TGCACCTGCAGTGGACAGGGGGCGCTGAGTGCAGAA. The chain couples TRBV1 to TRBJ2-3, with 10 bases that match TRBD1. The read ends 4 residues shy of where the CDR3 ends; the end is completed using the germline J gene. Germline lookup yields CDR1 NSQYPW and CDR2 LRSPGD (reference sequence). The CDR3 loop spans 16 amino acids. V shed 4 bases, J shed 0 bases, and the junction held 4 bases outside the gene matches.

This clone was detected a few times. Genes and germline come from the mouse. The CDR3 reads CASSEGQPNSDYTF. Partial CDR3 DNA: TGTGCCAGCAGCGAGGGACAGCCAAACTCC. This chain connects TRBV19 to TRBJ1-2, with 7 bases lining up with TRBD1. The read ends 4 residues before the CDR3 terminus; that terminus is restored from the germline J gene. The CDR3 sequence is 14 residues long. The ends lost 5 bases at V and 0 bases at J; junction bases unmatched: 4. Germline loops: CDR1 FNHDT, CDR2 SITEND (reference sequence). Combining the CDR3 with reference TRBV19 and TRBJ1-2 gives the whole variable domain GGIITQTPKFLIGQEGQKLTLKCQQNFNHDTMYWYRQDSGKGLRLIYYSITENDLQKGDLSEGYDASREKKSSFSLTVTSAQKNEMAVFLCASSEGQPNSDYTFGSGTRLLVI.

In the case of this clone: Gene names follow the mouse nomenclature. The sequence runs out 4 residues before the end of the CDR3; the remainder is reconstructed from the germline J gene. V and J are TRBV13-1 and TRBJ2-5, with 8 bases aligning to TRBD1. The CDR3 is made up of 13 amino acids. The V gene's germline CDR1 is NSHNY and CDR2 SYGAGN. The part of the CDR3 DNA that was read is TGTGCCAGCAGTCGGGACAGGACGGAC. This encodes CASSRDRTD. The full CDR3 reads CASSRDRTDTQYF.

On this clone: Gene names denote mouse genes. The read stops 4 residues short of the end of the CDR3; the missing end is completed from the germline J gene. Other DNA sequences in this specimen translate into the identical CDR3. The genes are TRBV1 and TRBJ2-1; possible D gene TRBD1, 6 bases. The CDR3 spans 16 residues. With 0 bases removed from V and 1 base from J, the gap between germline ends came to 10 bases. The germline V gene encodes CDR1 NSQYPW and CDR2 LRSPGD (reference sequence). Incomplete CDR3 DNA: TGCACCTGCAGTGCAGATCGAGGGGGAAACTATGCT. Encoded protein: CTCSADRGGNYA. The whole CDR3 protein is CTCSADRGGNYAEQFF.

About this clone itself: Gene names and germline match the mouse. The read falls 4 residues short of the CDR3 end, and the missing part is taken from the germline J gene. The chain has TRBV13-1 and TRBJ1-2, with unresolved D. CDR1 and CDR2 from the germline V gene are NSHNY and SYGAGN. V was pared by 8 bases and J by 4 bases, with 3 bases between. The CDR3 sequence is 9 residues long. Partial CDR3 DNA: TGTGCCAGTGGCTCC. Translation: CASGS. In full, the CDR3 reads CASGSDYTF.

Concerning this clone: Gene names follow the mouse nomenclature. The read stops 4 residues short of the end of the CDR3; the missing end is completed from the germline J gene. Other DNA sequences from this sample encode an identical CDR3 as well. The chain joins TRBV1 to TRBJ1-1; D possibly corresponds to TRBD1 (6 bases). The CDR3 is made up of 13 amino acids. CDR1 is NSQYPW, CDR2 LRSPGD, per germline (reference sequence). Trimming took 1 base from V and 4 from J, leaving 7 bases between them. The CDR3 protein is CTCSAGGPTEVFF. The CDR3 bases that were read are TGCACCTGCAGTGCAGGGGGGCCCACA.

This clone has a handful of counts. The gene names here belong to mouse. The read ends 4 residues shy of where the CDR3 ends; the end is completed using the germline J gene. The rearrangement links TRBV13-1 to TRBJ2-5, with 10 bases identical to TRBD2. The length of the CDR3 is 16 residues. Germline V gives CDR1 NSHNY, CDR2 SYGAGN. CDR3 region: CASSETGTGEEDTQYF. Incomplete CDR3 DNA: TGTGCCAGCAGTGAAACCGGGACTGGGGAGGAAGAC.

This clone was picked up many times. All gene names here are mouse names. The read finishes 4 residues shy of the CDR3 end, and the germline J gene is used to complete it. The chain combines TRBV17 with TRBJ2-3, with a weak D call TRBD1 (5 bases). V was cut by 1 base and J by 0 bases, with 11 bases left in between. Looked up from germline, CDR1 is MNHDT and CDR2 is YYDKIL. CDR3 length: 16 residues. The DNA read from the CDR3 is TGTGCTAGCAGTAGAGGGACAAACCCTAGTGCAGAA. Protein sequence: CASSRGTNPSAE. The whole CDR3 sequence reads CASSRGTNPSAETLYF.

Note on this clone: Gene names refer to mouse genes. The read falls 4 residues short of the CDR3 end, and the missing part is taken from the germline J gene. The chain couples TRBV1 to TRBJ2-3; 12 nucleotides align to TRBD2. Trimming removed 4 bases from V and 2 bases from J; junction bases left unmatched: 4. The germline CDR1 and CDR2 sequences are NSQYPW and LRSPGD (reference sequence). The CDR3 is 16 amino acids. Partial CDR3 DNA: TGCACCTGCAGTGATGACTGGGGGGGCGCTGCAGAA. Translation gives CTCSDDWGGAAE. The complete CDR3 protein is CTCSDDWGGAAETLYF.

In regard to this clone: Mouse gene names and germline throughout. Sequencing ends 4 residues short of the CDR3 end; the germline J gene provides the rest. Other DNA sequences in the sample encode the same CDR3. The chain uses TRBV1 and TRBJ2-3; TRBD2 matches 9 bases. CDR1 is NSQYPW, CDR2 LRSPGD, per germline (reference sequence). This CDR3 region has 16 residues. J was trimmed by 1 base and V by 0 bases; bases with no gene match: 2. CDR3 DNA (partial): TGCACCTGCAGTGCAGATCGGACTGGGGGTGCAGAA. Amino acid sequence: CTCSADRTGGAE. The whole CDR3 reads CTCSADRTGGAETLYF.